This is a list of T cell receptor beta chains from one sample in a study of blood T cell repertoires in COVID-19. Some clones are missing from TCRdb's copy, which holds only in-frame ones; the method was immunoSEQ multiplex PCR. There are some 260,000 clones in the sample; 88% occur only once, and roughly 10% lies in the top ten. Sequences were obtained from peripheral blood. The receptors originated from a woman in her seventies with COVID-19, enrolled during active disease. Each CDR3 is given with its conserved first and last residue. Each record gives: V gene, D gene, clone size, J gene, CDR3 protein, CDR3 DNA. D genes are given only for firm matches. The size field is filled for only some rows; it gives once, few, many or a size class.

v_gene: TRBV6-5
d_gene: .
abundance: .
j_gene: TRBJ1-1
CDR3aa: CASIRGGTEAFF
CDR3nt: TGTGCCAGCATTAGGGGGGGCACTGAAGCTTTCTTT

v_gene: TRBV19
d_gene: .
abundance: .
j_gene: TRBJ1-4
CDR3aa: CAVSGTGTANEKLFF
CDR3nt: TGTGCCGTGTCCGGAACAGGGACGGCTAATGAAAAACTGTTTTTT

v_gene: TRBV10-3
d_gene: TRBD2
abundance: .
j_gene: TRBJ2-2
CDR3aa: CAITASGGNTGELFF
CDR3nt: TGTGCCATCACCGCTAGCGGGGGAAACACCGGGGAGCTGTTTTTT

v_gene: TRBV2
d_gene: .
abundance: few
j_gene: TRBJ1-3
CDR3aa: CASRQDSGNTIYF
CDR3nt: TGTGCCAGCAGACAGGACTCTGGAAACACCATATATTTT

v_gene: TRBV18
d_gene: TRBD1
abundance: .
j_gene: TRBJ1-4
CDR3aa: CASSPNRGVEKLFF
CDR3nt: TGTGCCAGCTCACCTAACAGGGGGGTTGAAAAACTGTTTTTT

v_gene: TRBV11-2
d_gene: TRBD1
abundance: .
j_gene: TRBJ2-7
CDR3aa: CASSLAWDRGSYEQYF
CDR3nt: TGTGCCAGCAGCTTAGCTTGGGACAGGGGCTCCTACGAGCAGTACTTC

v_gene: TRBV5-4
d_gene: TRBD1
abundance: .
j_gene: TRBJ1-6
CDR3aa: CASSLTTGQGGSPLHF
CDR3nt: TGTGCCAGCAGCTTGACGACGGGACAGGGAGGTTCACCCCTCCACTTT

v_gene: TRBV16
d_gene: .
abundance: .
j_gene: TRBJ1-3
CDR3aa: CASSRLEGTSNFGNTIYF
CDR3nt: TGTGCCAGCAGCCGACTGGAGGGGACTAGTAATTTTGGAAACACCATATATTTT

v_gene: TRBV4-3
d_gene: .
abundance: once
j_gene: TRBJ2-2
CDR3aa: CASSQVLADSGELFF
CDR3nt: TGCGCCAGCAGCCAAGTCCTAGCAGATTCCGGGGAGCTGTTTTTT

v_gene: TRBV28
d_gene: .
abundance: .
j_gene: TRBJ2-5
CDR3aa: CASSLWGQVQETQYF
CDR3nt: TGTGCCAGCAGTTTATGGGGACAAGTCCAAGAGACCCAGTACTTC

v_gene: TRBV28
d_gene: .
abundance: .
j_gene: TRBJ1-1
CDR3aa: CASSLPTENTEAFF
CDR3nt: TGTGCCAGCAGTTTACCTACAGAGAACACTGAAGCTTTCTTT

v_gene: TRBV5-6
d_gene: TRBD2
abundance: .
j_gene: TRBJ2-3
CDR3aa: CASSSTSGNTQYF
CDR3nt: TGTGCCAGCAGCTCGACTAGCGGAAATACGCAGTATTTT

v_gene: TRBV6-5
d_gene: .
abundance: .
j_gene: TRBJ2-3
CDR3aa: CASSYSLVADTQYF
CDR3nt: TGTGCCAGCAGTTACTCACTAGTGGCAGATACGCAGTATTTT

v_gene: TRBV11-3
d_gene: TRBD2
abundance: .
j_gene: TRBJ2-7
CDR3aa: CASSPRLAGVYEQYF
CDR3nt: TGTGCCAGCAGCCCGAGACTAGCGGGAGTCTACGAGCAGTACTTC

v_gene: TRBV6-5
d_gene: TRBD1
abundance: .
j_gene: TRBJ2-1
CDR3aa: CASSYQWTGDNEQFF
CDR3nt: TGTGCCAGCAGTTACCAGTGGACAGGCGACAATGAGCAGTTCTTC

v_gene: TRBV20-1
d_gene: .
abundance: .
j_gene: TRBJ2-3
CDR3aa: CSARPTDTQYF
CDR3nt: TGCAGTGCGCGCCCCACAGATACGCAGTATTTT

v_gene: TRBV2
d_gene: .
abundance: .
j_gene: TRBJ1-5
CDR3aa: CASSGPREKPQHF
CDR3nt: TGTGCCAGCAGTGGGCCCAGGGAAAAGCCCCAGCATTTT

v_gene: TRBV6-5
d_gene: TRBD1
abundance: .
j_gene: TRBJ1-1
CDR3aa: CASDPGQGVTEAFF
CDR3nt: TGTGCCAGCGACCCGGGACAGGGTGTCACTGAAGCTTTCTTT

v_gene: TRBV6-6
d_gene: TRBD1
abundance: .
j_gene: TRBJ1-5
CDR3aa: CASSYDRGEDQPQHF
CDR3nt: TGTGCCAGCAGTTACGACAGGGGGGAAGATCAGCCCCAGCATTTT

v_gene: TRBV5-1
d_gene: TRBD1
abundance: .
j_gene: TRBJ1-2
CDR3aa: CASSLGLQGTYGYTF
CDR3nt: TGCGCCAGCAGCTTGGGTTTACAGGGGACCTATGGCTACACCTTC

v_gene: TRBV5-1
d_gene: .
abundance: .
j_gene: TRBJ2-2
CDR3aa: CASSFLRVSGTGELFF
CDR3nt: TGCGCCAGCAGTTTTCTCAGGGTGTCGGGCACCGGGGAGCTGTTTTTT

v_gene: TRBV19
d_gene: TRBD1
abundance: .
j_gene: TRBJ1-1
CDR3aa: CASSTVTGGTEAFF
CDR3nt: TGTGCCAGTAGTACGGTCACAGGGGGCACTGAAGCTTTCTTT

v_gene: TRBV5-6
d_gene: TRBD2
abundance: .
j_gene: TRBJ2-7
CDR3aa: CASSPEMREGHEQYF
CDR3nt: TGTGCCAGCAGCCCTGAGATGCGGGAGGGCCACGAGCAGTACTTC

v_gene: TRBV5-1
d_gene: .
abundance: .
j_gene: TRBJ1-2
CDR3aa: CASSLDRNYGYTF
CDR3nt: TGCGCCAGCAGCTTGGATCGGAACTATGGCTACACCTTC

v_gene: TRBV6-5
d_gene: .
abundance: .
j_gene: TRBJ2-2
CDR3aa: CASRKTVTGELFF
CDR3nt: TGTGCCAGCAGAAAGACAGTGACCGGGGAGCTGTTTTTT

v_gene: TRBV24-1
d_gene: .
abundance: .
j_gene: TRBJ1-1
CDR3aa: CATSDSQGGHTEAFF
CDR3nt: TGTGCCACCAGTGACTCCCAGGGAGGTCACACTGAAGCTTTCTTT

v_gene: TRBV6-6
d_gene: .
abundance: once
j_gene: TRBJ1-6
CDR3aa: CASSNRFNNSPLHF
CDR3nt: TGTGCCAGCAGTAACAGATTTAATAATTCACCCCTCCACTTT

v_gene: TRBV5-4
d_gene: TRBD2
abundance: .
j_gene: TRBJ2-5
CDR3aa: CASSSPELAGGPLVQETQYF
CDR3nt: TGTGCCAGCAGCTCCCCCGAACTAGCGGGAGGGCCTCTTGTACAAGAGACCCAGTACTTC

v_gene: TRBV30
d_gene: .
abundance: .
j_gene: TRBJ2-5
CDR3aa: CAWSVGAVVVETQYF
CDR3nt: TGTGCCTGGAGTGTAGGCGCGGTAGTAGTGGAGACCCAGTACTTC

v_gene: TRBV3-1/TRBV3-2
d_gene: .
abundance: .
j_gene: TRBJ2-7
CDR3aa: CASSHGTREQYF
CDR3nt: TGTGCCAGCAGCCATGGGACAAGGGAGCAGTACTTC

v_gene: TRBV9
d_gene: .
abundance: .
j_gene: TRBJ1-3
CDR3aa: CASSVSTYPGNTIYF
CDR3nt: TGTGCCAGCAGCGTATCGACATACCCTGGAAACACCATATATTTT

v_gene: TRBV29-1
d_gene: .
abundance: .
j_gene: TRBJ1-5
CDR3aa: CSVGDMSNQPQHF
CDR3nt: TGCAGCGTTGGAGACATGAGCAATCAGCCCCAGCATTTT

v_gene: TRBV15
d_gene: .
abundance: once
j_gene: TRBJ1-5
CDR3aa: CATSRDPDQPQHF
CDR3nt: TGTGCCACCAGCAGAGATCCAGATCAGCCCCAGCATTTT

v_gene: TRBV10-3
d_gene: TRBD1
abundance: once
j_gene: TRBJ2-7
CDR3aa: CAISDRDRGRYEQYF
CDR3nt: TGTGCCATCAGTGACCGGGACAGGGGCCGCTACGAGCAGTACTTC

v_gene: TRBV7-2
d_gene: TRBD1
abundance: .
j_gene: TRBJ2-7
CDR3aa: CASSLAGQGAYEQYF
CDR3nt: TGTGCCAGCAGCTTAGCGGGACAGGGGGCCTACGAGCAGTACTTC

v_gene: TRBV19
d_gene: .
abundance: .
j_gene: TRBJ2-5
CDR3aa: CASSSDTQETQYF
CDR3nt: TGTGCCAGTAGTTCCGACACCCAAGAGACCCAGTACTTC

v_gene: TRBV21-1
d_gene: .
abundance: .
j_gene: TRBJ1-2
CDR3aa: CASGPFSTF
CDR3nt: TGTGCCAGTGGTCCTTTTAGCACCTTC

v_gene: TRBV7-2
d_gene: TRBD2
abundance: .
j_gene: TRBJ2-5
CDR3aa: CASQLAGQETQYF
CDR3nt: TGTGCCAGCCAATTAGCGGGACAAGAGACCCAGTACTTC

v_gene: TRBV12-3/TRBV12-4
d_gene: .
abundance: .
j_gene: TRBJ1-1
CDR3aa: CASSIHQSEAFF
CDR3nt: TGTGCCAGCAGTATACACCAGTCTGAAGCTTTCTTT

v_gene: TRBV6-6
d_gene: TRBD1
abundance: once
j_gene: TRBJ2-1
CDR3aa: CASKGQGYVYEQFF
CDR3nt: TGTGCCAGCAAGGGACAGGGTTATGTCTATGAGCAGTTCTTC

v_gene: TRBV11-3
d_gene: TRBD2
abundance: .
j_gene: TRBJ2-5
CDR3aa: CASSLGAGSRAVETQYF
CDR3nt: TGTGCCAGCAGCTTAGGAGCGGGATCCAGAGCGGTGGAGACCCAGTACTTC

v_gene: TRBV18
d_gene: .
abundance: .
j_gene: TRBJ2-7
CDR3aa: CASSPGRAYEQYF
CDR3nt: TGTGCCAGCTCACCAGGGCGTGCCTACGAGCAGTACTTC

v_gene: TRBV7-2
d_gene: TRBD2
abundance: .
j_gene: TRBJ2-1
CDR3aa: CASNEGSGGEQFF
CDR3nt: TGTGCCAGCAATGAGGGTAGCGGGGGTGAGCAGTTCTTC

v_gene: TRBV19
d_gene: TRBD1
abundance: .
j_gene: TRBJ2-7
CDR3aa: CASLGRTGNSYEQYF
CDR3nt: TGTGCCAGCCTGGGGCGGACAGGGAATTCCTACGAGCAGTACTTC

v_gene: TRBV7-3
d_gene: TRBD1
abundance: .
j_gene: TRBJ1-1
CDR3aa: CASSSTGGAFGEAFF
CDR3nt: TGTGCCAGCAGCTCGACAGGGGGCGCGTTTGGTGAAGCTTTCTTT

v_gene: TRBV7-2
d_gene: TRBD1
abundance: .
j_gene: TRBJ1-5
CDR3aa: CASSLDRGPQPQHF
CDR3nt: TGTGCCAGCAGCTTGGACAGGGGGCCTCAGCCCCAGCATTTT

v_gene: TRBV6-5
d_gene: TRBD1
abundance: .
j_gene: TRBJ1-2
CDR3aa: CASRNGQGRSGYTF
CDR3nt: TGTGCCAGCAGAAACGGACAGGGAAGGAGTGGCTACACCTTC

v_gene: TRBV4-1
d_gene: .
abundance: .
j_gene: TRBJ1-2
CDR3aa: CASSRELLGNYGYTF
CDR3nt: TGCGCCAGCAGCCGCGAGCTTTTGGGCAACTATGGCTACACCTTC

v_gene: TRBV11-2
d_gene: TRBD1
abundance: few
j_gene: TRBJ2-7
CDR3aa: CASSLSRATGAHEQYF
CDR3nt: TGTGCCAGCAGCTTATCCCGGGCCACAGGGGCCCACGAGCAGTACTTC

v_gene: TRBV5-4
d_gene: TRBD2
abundance: .
j_gene: TRBJ2-1
CDR3aa: CASSSGTSGLYNEQFF
CDR3nt: TGTGCCAGCAGCTCCGGGACTAGCGGGCTCTACAATGAGCAGTTCTTC

v_gene: TRBV2
d_gene: .
abundance: .
j_gene: TRBJ1-1
CDR3aa: CASGPGQQAFF
CDR3nt: TGTGCCAGCGGTCCGGGACAACAAGCTTTCTTT

v_gene: TRBV6-2/TRBV6-3
d_gene: .
abundance: .
j_gene: TRBJ2-3
CDR3aa: CASSYRVTDTQYF
CDR3nt: TGTGCCAGCAGTTACCGGGTCACAGATACGCAGTATTTT

v_gene: TRBV5-1
d_gene: TRBD2
abundance: .
j_gene: TRBJ2-1
CDR3aa: CASSPAGLVVEQFF
CDR3nt: TGCGCCAGCAGCCCCGCCGGACTAGTTGTTGAGCAGTTCTTC

v_gene: TRBV23-1
d_gene: TRBD1
abundance: .
j_gene: TRBJ2-4
CDR3aa: CASSQDRGPKNIQYF
CDR3nt: TGCGCCAGCAGTCAGGACAGGGGTCCCAAAAACATTCAGTACTTC

v_gene: TRBV28
d_gene: .
abundance: .
j_gene: TRBJ1-4
CDR3aa: CASTTATNEKLFF
CDR3nt: TGTGCCAGCACCACAGCAACTAATGAAAAACTGTTTTTT

v_gene: TRBV19
d_gene: .
abundance: .
j_gene: TRBJ1-3
CDR3aa: CASTKRGSGGNTIYF
CDR3nt: TGTGCCAGCACTAAGCGGGGCTCGGGGGGAAACACCATATATTTT